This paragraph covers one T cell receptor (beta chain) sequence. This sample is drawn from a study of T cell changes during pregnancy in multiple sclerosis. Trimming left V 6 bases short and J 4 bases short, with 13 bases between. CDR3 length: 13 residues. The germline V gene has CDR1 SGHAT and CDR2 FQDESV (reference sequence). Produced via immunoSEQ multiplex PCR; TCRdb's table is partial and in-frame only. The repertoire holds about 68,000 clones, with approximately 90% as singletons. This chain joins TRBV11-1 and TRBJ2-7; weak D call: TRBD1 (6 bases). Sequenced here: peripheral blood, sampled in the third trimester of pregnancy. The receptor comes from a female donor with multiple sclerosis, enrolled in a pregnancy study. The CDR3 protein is CASRSKGGYEQYF. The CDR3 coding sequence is TGTGCCAGCAGATCGAAAGGGGGTTACGAGCAGTACTTC.